The clone carrying this TCR beta chain was observed at least ten times. Its target is not known. 5'RACE employing 10-nucleotide random UMIs yielded the cDNA. Via MiXCR, TCRdb re-called the 5' RACE reads, giving one row per CDR3 protein. The table lists about 50,000 distinct CDR3 sequences, approximately 10% of them singletons. The entry originates in a study of neurological immune-mediated disorders. The study's findings and limits: Expansion of TCR clones was greatest in HTLV-1-associated myelopathy and smallest in multiple sclerosis, where it fell below that of healthy controls. None of the CDR3 amino acid sequences in expanded clones turned up in more than one subject, which points to private repertoires in all groups.

Stored at -80 C, 2 million PBMCs were the source of the unsorted libraries. The V segment lost 3 bases and the J segment 7 bases; nucleotides outside the gene matches: 9. The CDR3 extends over 15 amino acids. Germline assignment: CDR1 SGHAT and CDR2 FQDESV (reference sequence). This receptor was obtained from a man between 65 and 85 years old with HTLV-1-associated myelopathy (HAM/TSP). V is TRBV11-1 and J is TRBJ2-1, with 7 bases fitting TRBD2. The sample was PBMCs. Written as DNA, the CDR3 is TGTGCCAGCAGCTTGGGGTGGGAGGGCCTAAATGAGCAGTTCTTC. It is translated as CASSLGWEGLNEQFF.